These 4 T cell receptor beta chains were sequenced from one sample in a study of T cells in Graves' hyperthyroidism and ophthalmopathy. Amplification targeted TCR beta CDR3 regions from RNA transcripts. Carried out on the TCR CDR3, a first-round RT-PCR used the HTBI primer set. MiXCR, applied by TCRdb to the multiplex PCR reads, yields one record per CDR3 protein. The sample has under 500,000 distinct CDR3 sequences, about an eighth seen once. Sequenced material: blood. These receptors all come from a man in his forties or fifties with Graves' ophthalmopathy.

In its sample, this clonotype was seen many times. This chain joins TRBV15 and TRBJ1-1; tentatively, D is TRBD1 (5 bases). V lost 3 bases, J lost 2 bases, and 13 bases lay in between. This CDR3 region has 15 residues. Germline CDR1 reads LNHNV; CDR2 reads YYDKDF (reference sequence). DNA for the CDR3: TGTGCCACCAGCAGTGGGACGGCTATTAACACTGAAGCTTTCTTT. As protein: CATSSGTAINTEAFF.

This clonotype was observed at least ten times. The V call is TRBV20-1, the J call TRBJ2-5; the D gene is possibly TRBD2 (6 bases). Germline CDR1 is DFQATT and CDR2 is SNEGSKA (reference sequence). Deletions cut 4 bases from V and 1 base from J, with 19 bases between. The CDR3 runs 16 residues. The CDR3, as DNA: TGCAGTGCTACCCCACTAGCTCCTCAGATCCAAGAGACCCAGTACTTC. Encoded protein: CSATPLAPQIQETQYF.

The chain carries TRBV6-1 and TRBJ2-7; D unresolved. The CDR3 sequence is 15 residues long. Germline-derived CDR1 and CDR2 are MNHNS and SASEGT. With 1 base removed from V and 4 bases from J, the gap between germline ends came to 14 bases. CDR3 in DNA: TGTGCCAGCAGTGAAGTAAATAGGGTTCGGTACGAGCAGTACTTC. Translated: CASSEVNRVRYEQYF.

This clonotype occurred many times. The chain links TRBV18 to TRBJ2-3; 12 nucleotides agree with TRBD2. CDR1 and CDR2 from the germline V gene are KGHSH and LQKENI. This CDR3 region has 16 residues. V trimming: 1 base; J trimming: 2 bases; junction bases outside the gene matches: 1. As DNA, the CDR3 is TGTGCCAGCTCACCACGGACTAGCGGGACCACAGATACGCAGTATTTT. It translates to CASSPRTSGTTDTQYF.